The next 19 T cell receptor beta chains were all read from a single sample in a study of T-cell memory formation after mild COVID-19. TCRdb passed the 5' RACE reads through MiXCR, listing each CDR3 protein once. The table has roughly 400,000 distinct CDR3 sequences, roughly 26% seen once. What was sequenced was PBMCs or a T cell subset sorted from them (not recorded which). The receptors were sampled from an adult woman who had mild COVID-19 (a few samples of this study predate the infection). Cell type and time point are not known.

CDR3 amino acids: CASSLARTGNNEQYF. DNA for the CDR3: TGTGCCAGCAGCTTAGCGCGGACAGGTAACAACGAGCAGTACTTC. The chain carries TRBV7-9 and TRBJ2-7, with TRBD1 matching 7 bases. CDR3 size: 15 residues. V dropped 0 bases and J dropped 5; count of bases not matched to a gene: 7. Germline V lookup: CDR1 SEHNR, CDR2 FQNEAQ (reference sequence).

This clonotype has only a few counts. This chain links TRBV12-3 or TRBV12-4 with TRBJ2-1; 8 bases match TRBD2. The junction had 7 bases not matched to a gene; V was cut back by 4 bases and J by 5 bases. This CDR3 comprises 15 residues. CDR3: CASSSSSGAHNEQFF. CDR3 DNA: TGTGCCAGCAGTTCAAGTAGCGGGGCGCACAATGAGCAGTTCTTC.

The chain is built from TRBV20-1 and TRBJ2-7; D gene uncertain. Trimming removed 5 bases from V and 2 bases from J, with 16 bases in between. CDR1 and CDR2 from the germline V gene are DFQATT and SNEGSKA (reference sequence). CDR3 length: 14 amino acids. This chain's CDR3 is CSALRPQLPYEQYF. The DNA for the CDR3 is TGCAGTGCTCTTAGACCTCAGCTACCCTACGAGCAGTACTTC.

This clonotype turned up a few times. The chain employs TRBV5-4 and TRBJ2-5, with 8 bases matching TRBD2. With 4 bases clipped from V and 2 bases from J, the junction kept 7 bases outside the gene matches. CDR1 and CDR2 (germline): SGHNT, YYREEE (reference sequence). The CDR3 has 15 amino acids. The CDR3 DNA follows: TGTGCCAGCAGCGGGAGGAGCGGGGGTCAAGAGACCCAGTACTTC. Its protein product is CASSGRSGGQETQYF.

This clonotype was observed at least ten times. This chain uses TRBV5-1 with TRBJ2-1; 13 bases fit TRBD2. Trimming removed 6 bases from V and 4 bases from J; junction bases left unmatched: 7. This CDR3 region has 16 residues. Germline CDR1 reads SGHRS; CDR2 reads YFSETQ. The CDR3 DNA reads as TGCGCCAGCACACCACCGGGACTAGCGGGGTACAATGAGCAGTTCTTC. Its protein product is CASTPPGLAGYNEQFF.

The chain employs TRBV24-1 and TRBJ1-2; D is undetermined. Germline V gene data show CDR1 as KGHDR and CDR2 as SFDVKD. The CDR3 totals 14 residues. The V end lost 3 bases, the J end lost 2 bases, and 9 bases lay between the germline ends. DNA for the CDR3: TGTGCCACCAGTGATAGAAGAACGAACTATGGCTACACCTTC. This encodes CATSDRRTNYGYTF.

This chain joins TRBV12-5 and TRBJ2-5; tentative D call: TRBD2 (6 bases). Deletions cut 5 bases from V and 0 bases from J, with 13 bases between. Germline V gene data show CDR1 as LGHNT and CDR2 as FRNRAP. This CDR3 is built from 15 residues. The DNA of the CDR3 is TGTGCTAGTGGTGCAAATGGGGACTACCAAGAGACCCAGTACTTC. Translating it yields CASGANGDYQETQYF.

This clonotype was recorded a few times. The rearrangement joins TRBV6-5 to TRBJ1-2, with D maybe TRBD1 (5 bases). Germline loops: CDR1 MNHEY, CDR2 SVGAGI. The CDR3 contains 16 residues. V lost 0 bases and J 8 bases, leaving 19 bases between the germline ends. CDR3 sequence reads: CASSYSRRHGGGGYTF. CDR3 nucleotide sequence: TGTGCCAGCAGTTACTCGAGAAGACACGGGGGAGGAGGCTACACCTTC.

V usage is TRBV19 and J usage is TRBJ2-1, with a tentative D call TRBD2 (5 bases). Germline CDR1 reads LNHDA; CDR2 reads SQIVND (reference sequence). V was shortened by 3 bases and J by 4 bases, with 10 bases between the two germline ends. The CDR3 is made up of 14 amino acids. For the CDR3, the DNA is TGTGCCAGTAGTATTTTAGGACTGTACAATGAGCAGTTCTTC. Its protein is CASSILGLYNEQFF.

This clonotype occurred a few times. The CDR3 nucleotides are TGTGCCAGCATCCATCCTCTTGTCAGGGGAAGAGTGGGGGAGACCCAGTACTTC. Translation: CASIHPLVRGRVGETQYF. This chain connects TRBV7-8 to TRBJ2-5, with TRBD1 as a possible D gene (6 bases). Germline V gene data show CDR1 as SGHVS and CDR2 as FQNEAQ. CDR3 length equals 18 residues. Deletions cut 7 bases from V and 5 bases from J, with 29 bases between.

The chain combines TRBV30 with TRBJ1-2, with D possibly matching TRBD1 (6 bases). Germline V CDR1 and CDR2: GTSNPN, SVGIG (reference sequence). The CDR3 has 17 amino acids. V was cut by 1 base and J by 4 bases, with 22 bases left in between. The CDR3 spells CAWSGGARFKSAYGYTF. CDR3 DNA sequence: TGTGCCTGGAGTGGGGGGGCCAGGTTTAAGTCGGCCTATGGCTACACCTTC. The variable domain in full, with the rest retrieved from reference TRBV30 and TRBJ1-2, is SQTIHQWPATLVQPVGSPLSLECTVEGTSNPNLYWYRQAAGRGLQLLFYSVGIGQISSEVPQNLSASRPQDRQFILSSKKLLLSDSGFYLCAWSGGARFKSAYGYTFGSGTRLTVV.

In its sample, this clonotype was seen a few times. The V call is TRBV7-2, the J call TRBJ1-2, with D maybe TRBD1 (5 bases). Germline V gene data show CDR1 as SGHTA and CDR2 as FQGNSA. This CDR3 contains 14 residues. V gave up 1 base and J gave up 4 bases, with 10 bases separating them. CDR3 bases: TGTGCCAGCAGCTTAGGGGGGACTCCCTATGGCTACACCTTC. This gives the protein CASSLGGTPYGYTF. The whole variable domain, filled in from reference TRBV7-2 and TRBJ1-2, reads GAGVSQSPSNKVTEKGKDVELRCDPISGHTALYWYRQSLGQGLEFLIYFQGNSAPDKSGLPSDRFSAERTGGSVSTLTIQRTQQEDSAVYLCASSLGGTPYGYTFGSGTRLTVV.

This clonotype was detected a few times. V usage is TRBV29-1 and J usage is TRBJ1-1, with 7 bases fitting TRBD1. This CDR3 has 19 residues. Germline V gene lookup returns CDR1 SQVTM and CDR2 ANQGSEA. J was trimmed by 0 bases and V by 3 bases; bases with no gene match: 19. The CDR3 DNA reads TGCAGCGTTGAGGGGGGAGGGACACAGGGGCACCAGTTGAACACTGAAGCTTTCTTT. This translates into CSVEGGGTQGHQLNTEAFF.

The chain couples TRBV9 to TRBJ2-1, with 10 bases aligning to TRBD2. Trimming took 0 bases from V and 7 from J; bases not matched to a gene: 4. Germline V lookup: CDR1 SGDLS, CDR2 YYNGEE. The CDR3 consists of 15 residues. CDR3 bases: TGTGCCAGCAGCGTAGGAGGACTAGCGGCTAATGAGCAGTTCTTC. Translated: CASSVGGLAANEQFF.

A few counts support this clonotype. V usage is TRBV2 and J usage is TRBJ1-6, with D unresolved. The CDR3 has 13 residues. From germline, CDR1 is SNHLY and CDR2 FYNNEI. V lost 8 bases to trimming and J lost 0 bases, with 5 bases between them. CDR3: CASEGSYNSPLHF. CDR3 DNA sequence: TGTGCCAGCGAGGGCTCCTATAATTCACCCCTCCACTTT.

This clonotype has only a few counts. V usage is TRBV7-9 and J usage is TRBJ2-7; 13 bases match TRBD2. There are 15 residues in the CDR3. Trimming removed 6 bases from V and 2 bases from J; junction bases left unmatched: 4. Per germline, CDR1 SEHNR and CDR2 FQNEAQ (reference sequence). The CDR3 loop is CASRVGLAGAYEQYF. The CDR3 nucleotides read TGTGCCAGCAGGGTTGGACTAGCGGGAGCCTACGAGCAGTACTTC.

The table lists this clonotype with a few counts. This rearrangement joins TRBV2 to TRBJ2-1, with 9 bases identical to TRBD1. Losses at the gene ends were 9 bases for V and 9 bases for J; bases not matched to a gene: 15. The CDR3 loop spans 15 amino acids. Germline V CDR1 and CDR2: SNHLY, FYNNEI. The CDR3 here is CARSDWGTGRGEQFF. CDR3 in DNA: TGTGCCAGGTCCGATTGGGGGACAGGGAGGGGTGAGCAGTTCTTC.

This chain joins TRBV4-2 and TRBJ2-7; 13 bases fit TRBD2. The germline V gene has CDR1 LGHNA and CDR2 YNFKEQ. This CDR3 spans 16 amino acids. V was pared by 0 bases and J by 2 bases, with 1 base of the junction left unmatched. The CDR3, as DNA: TGTGCCAGCAGCCAAGATACTAGCGGGGGGGCCTACGAGCAGTACTTC. This sequence encodes CASSQDTSGGAYEQYF.

The rearrangement links TRBV15 to TRBJ2-5; TRBD1 might be the D (6 bases). The CDR3 covers 15 residues. Germline values: CDR1 LNHNV, CDR2 YYDKDF (reference sequence). Deletions cut 0 bases from V and 1 base from J, with 9 bases between. This CDR3 reads CATSRDGTIQETQYF. The CDR3 DNA reads TGTGCCACCAGCAGAGACGGGACAATCCAAGAGACCCAGTACTTC.